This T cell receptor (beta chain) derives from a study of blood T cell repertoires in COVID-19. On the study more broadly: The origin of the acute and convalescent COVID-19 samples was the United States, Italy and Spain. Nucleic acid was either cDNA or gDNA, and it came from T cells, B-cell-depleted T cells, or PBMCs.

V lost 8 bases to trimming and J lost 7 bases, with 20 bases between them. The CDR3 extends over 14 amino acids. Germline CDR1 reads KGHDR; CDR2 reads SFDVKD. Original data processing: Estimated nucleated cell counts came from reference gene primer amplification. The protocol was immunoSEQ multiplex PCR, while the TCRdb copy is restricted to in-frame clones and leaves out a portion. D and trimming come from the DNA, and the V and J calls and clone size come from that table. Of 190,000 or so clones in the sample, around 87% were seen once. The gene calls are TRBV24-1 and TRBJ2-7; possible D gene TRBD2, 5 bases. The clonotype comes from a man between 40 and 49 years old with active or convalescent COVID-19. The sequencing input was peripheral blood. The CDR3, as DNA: TGTGCCACCAACGTGTATCAGCCACGGAGGGAGCAGTACTTC. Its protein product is CATNVYQPRREQYF.